This T cell receptor beta chain was profiled in a study of T cell changes during pregnancy in multiple sclerosis. Germline V gene data show CDR1 as MNHEY and CDR2 as SMNVEV (reference sequence). The CDR3 extends over 15 amino acids. V shed 3 bases and J 3 bases; nucleotides not matched to a gene: 5. The method was immunoSEQ multiplex PCR; TCRdb's version includes in-frame clones alone and lacks a portion of them. The sample holds around 95,000 clones, approximately 90% seen once. This TCR derives from a female donor in good health, enrolled as a control in a pregnancy study. The genes are TRBV27 and TRBJ2-1; 7 bases are shared with TRBD2. This material consisted of peripheral blood, taken after pregnancy. The CDR3 spells CASSFRRTSYNEQFF. The CDR3 coding sequence is TGTGCCAGCAGTTTCCGCCGGACTAGCTACAATGAGCAGTTCTTC.